This T cell receptor (beta chain) came from a study of cytomegalovirus exposure and HLA in healthy donors. Method: immunoSEQ multiplex PCR; TCRdb's copy keeps in-frame clones and lacks some. The table includes 100,000 to 130,000 clones, 90% to 97% detected once. Germline CDR1 LNHDA, CDR2 SQIVND (reference sequence). The CDR3 covers 15 residues. Trimming took 3 bases from V and 3 from J; bases not matched to a gene: 4. The chain couples TRBV19 to TRBJ2-1, with TRBD2 matching over 8 bases. The sequence was collected from a woman in her late teens or twenties in good health and CMV-seronegative. Source material: PBMCs. The DNA of the CDR3 is TGTGCCAGTAGTATCTCAGCGGGGGACTACAATGAGCAGTTCTTC. It specifies CASSISAGDYNEQFF.